The text below deals with one T cell receptor beta chain. Its cognate antigen is unknown. Expressed TCRB transcripts were sequenced because the isolated RNA had all been reverse transcribed beforehand. Profiling relied on immunoSEQ multiplex PCR, and the TCRdb table lists in-frame clones only, not all of them. The table includes over 200,000 clones, roughly 10% detected once. The ends were cut back, 5 bases at V and 3 bases at J, with 11 bases in the middle. Germline V gene lookup returns CDR1 SGHVS and CDR2 FQNEAQ. CDR3 length: 14 residues. The data stem from a study of beta chain features in type 1 diabetes. Study-wide results and caveats: People with Type 1 diabetes carried modestly yet significantly shorter TCRB CDR3s in all four CD4+ subsets.

Sorted CD4+ subsets: naive, central memory, regulatory, stem cell-like memory (CD45RO/CCR7/CD25/CD127/CD95/CD27 panel). Purities over 98% were achieved in all sorted populations. This chain uses TRBV7-8 with TRBJ1-5; TRBD1 is a possible D gene (6 bases). The sequence came from a man aged 30 to 39 with type 1 diabetes. Sequencing was carried out using naive CD4+ T cells from blood. CDR3 sequence reads: CASSRDILNQPQHF. CDR3 coding DNA: TGTGCCAGCAGCCGGGACATTCTCAATCAGCCCCAGCATTTT.